This T cell receptor (beta chain) was documented in a study of CD8+ T cells in alopecia areata. Isolated RNA was reverse transcribed into cDNA used as the sequencing template. The table came from immunoSEQ multiplex PCR; TCRdb's copy has only in-frame clones and leaves some out. Among approximately 210,000 clones listed, 50% to 60% were seen once. This clone was seen only a few times. The antigen is unknown. The CDR3 spans 12 residues. Germline V gene data show CDR1 as LGHNT and CDR2 as FRNRAP. The V gene lost 2 bases and the J gene lost 4 bases, with 3 bases spanning the gap. Treatment denoted: oral pan-JAK inhibitor, 5-10 mg twice daily. Study-wide results and limits: Scalp clonality decreased significantly with tofacitinib, and so did expanded CD8+ clones among the top 100. Many expanded lesional clones persisted during tofacitinib (in both scalp and blood). Patients shared TCRs less clearly than mice did, possibly owing to HLA.

The specimen was CD4+ T cells sorted from blood, collected at week 4, from a patient treated with tofacitinib. The chain couples TRBV12-5 to TRBJ2-1, with D uncertain. This clonotype was obtained from a human donor with alopecia areata. In nucleotides, the CDR3 is TGTGCTAGTGGTTTGCGGTACAATGAGCAGTTCTTC. This sequence encodes CASGLRYNEQFF. Using reference TRBV12-5 and TRBJ2-1 for the parts outside the CDR3, the full variable domain is DARVTQTPRHKVTEMGQEVTMRCQPILGHNTVFWYRQTMMQGLELLAYFRNRAPLDDSGMPKDRFSAEMPDATLATLKIQPSEPRDSAVYFCASGLRYNEQFFGPGTRLTVL.